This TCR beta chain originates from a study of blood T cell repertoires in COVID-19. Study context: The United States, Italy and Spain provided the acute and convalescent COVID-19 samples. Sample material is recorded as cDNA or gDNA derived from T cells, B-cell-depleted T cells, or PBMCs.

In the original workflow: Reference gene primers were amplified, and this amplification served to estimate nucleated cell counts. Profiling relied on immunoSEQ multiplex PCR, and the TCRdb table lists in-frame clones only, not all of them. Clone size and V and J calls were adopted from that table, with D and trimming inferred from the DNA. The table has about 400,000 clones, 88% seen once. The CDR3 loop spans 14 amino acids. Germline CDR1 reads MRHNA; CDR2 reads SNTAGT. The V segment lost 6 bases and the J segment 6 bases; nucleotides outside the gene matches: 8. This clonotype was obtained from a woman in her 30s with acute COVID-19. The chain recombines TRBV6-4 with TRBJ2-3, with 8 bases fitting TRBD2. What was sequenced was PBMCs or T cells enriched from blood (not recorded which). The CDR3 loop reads CASSPGGPWDTQYF. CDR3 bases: TGTGCCAGCAGCCCGGGGGGGCCATGGGATACGCAGTATTTT.